Following are 9 T cell receptor beta chains from one sample sequenced in a study of molecular identifiers for immune sequencing clone quantification. TCRdb re-analysed the PCR reads in MiXCR, keeping a single row per CDR3 protein. This table holds approximately 97,000 distinct CDR3 sequences, about 24% found once. The material sequenced was naive CD8+ T cells from blood, with Jurkat cell RNA spiked in. The subset was: FACS-sorted CD8+CD4-CCR7+CD45RA+ naive T cells. All receptors come from a human donor in good health. Some libraries in this study had Jurkat cell RNA spiked in.

In the case of this clonotype: This sequence may be a read error, since a much larger clone differs from it by one base. The chain joins TRBV7-9 to TRBJ1-5, with 7 bases matching TRBD1. The CDR3 sequence is 17 residues long. V gave up 0 bases and J gave up 9 bases; unmatched junction bases: 14. Germline loops: CDR1 SEHNR, CDR2 FQNEAQ (reference sequence). CDR3 protein: CASSLAETGPVSRPQHF. CDR3 nucleotide sequence: TGTGCCAGCAGCTTAGCAGAGACAGGGCCGGTTTCTCGGCCCCAGCATTTT. Full variable domain (outside the CDR3, taken from reference TRBV7-9 and TRBJ1-5): DTGVSQNPRHKITKRGQNVTFRCDPISEHNRLYWYRQTLGQGPEFLTYFQNEAQLEKSRLLSDRFSAERPKGSFSTLEIQRTEQGDSAMYLCASSLAETGPVSRPQHFGDGTRLSIL.

Details on this clonotype: A single base separates this from a much larger clone, so it may be a read error. J is TRBJ1-1 and V is TRBV29-1; D might be TRBD1 (5 bases). CDR1 is SQVTM, CDR2 ANQGSEA, per germline. The CDR3 extends over 12 amino acids. The CDR3 DNA reads TGCAGCGTTGTTAAGGGGCGGTACGAAGCTCTCTTT. It translates to CSVVKGRYEALF.

This clonotype has ten or more counts. The chain joins TRBV20-1 to TRBJ2-7, with TRBD2 matching over 8 bases. The CDR3 is made up of 13 amino acids. Per the germline V gene, CDR1 is DFQATT and CDR2 is SNEGSKA (reference sequence). With V trimmed by 0 bases and J by 3 bases, 1 base remained unmatched. The CDR3 loop is CSARDLAGYEQYF. CDR3 coding DNA: TGCAGTGCTAGAGATCTAGCGGGCTACGAGCAGTACTTC.

Points on this clonotype: With a much larger clone just one base away, this may be a read error. The chain couples TRBV29-1 to TRBJ2-7; D is unresolved. Germline values: CDR1 SQVTM, CDR2 ANQGSEA. This CDR3 has 14 amino acids. Trimming removed 6 bases from V and 2 bases from J, with 17 bases in between. CDR3 protein: CSVLGPSDPYEQYF. CDR3 coding DNA: TGCAGCGTCCTAGGACCTTCGGACCCCTACGAGCAGTACTTC.

This clonotype has only a few counts. The chain joins TRBV28 to TRBJ1-4, with D tentatively TRBD1 (6 bases). V shed 1 base and J shed 4 bases, with 10 bases lying between them. This CDR3 has 15 residues. Germline-derived CDR1 and CDR2 are MDHEN and SYDVKM. The CDR3 bases are TGTGCCAGCAGTTTATTGGACAGTATTAATGAAAAACTGTTTTTT. It yields the protein CASSLLDSINEKLFF.

The chain combines TRBV27 with TRBJ2-2; 8 nucleotides line up with TRBD1. The CDR3 loop spans 16 amino acids. Germline V gives CDR1 MNHEY, CDR2 SMNVEV (reference sequence). Unmatched junction bases numbered 8, after V lost 6 bases and J lost 2 bases. The CDR3: CASSPLDRANTGELFF. The CDR3 bases are TGTGCCAGCAGCCCACTGGACAGGGCCAACACCGGGGAGCTGTTTTTT.

The CDR3 loop is CASSVLGTGGNEQYF. CDR3 coding DNA: TGTGCCAGCAGCGTATTAGGTACAGGGGGTAACGAGCAGTACTTC. The gene calls are TRBV27 and TRBJ2-7; 8 bases are a match to TRBD1. In germline, CDR1 is MNHEY, CDR2 SMNVEV (reference sequence). The CDR3 is made up of 15 amino acids. V shed 6 bases, J shed 5 bases, and the junction held 12 bases outside the gene matches.

About this clonotype: Being one base from a much bigger clone, this may be a read error. This sequence joins TRBV20-1 and TRBJ2-3, with 9 bases that match TRBD2. The CDR3 covers 17 residues. Germline V CDR1 and CDR2: DFQATT, SNEGSKA (reference sequence). The V and J ends lost 6 bases and 4 bases, in that order; junction bases with no gene match: 17. CDR3 DNA: TGCAGTGCCTCCCTATTATCGACTAGCGGACTCTCAGATACGCAGTATTTT. Its protein product is CSASLLSTSGLSDTQYF.

Note on this clonotype: This may be a read error: a much more frequent sequence differs by one nucleotide. The rearrangement uses TRBV7-9 and TRBJ1-5; a weak D match, TRBD1 (6 bases). The CDR3 is made up of 14 amino acids. Germline assignment: CDR1 SEHNR and CDR2 FQNEAQ (reference sequence). V lost 5 bases, J lost 0 bases, and 8 bases lay in between. The CDR3 reads CASSKDSSNQPQHF. As DNA, the CDR3 is TGTGCCAGCAGCAAGGACAGTAGCAATCAGCCCCAGCATTTT.